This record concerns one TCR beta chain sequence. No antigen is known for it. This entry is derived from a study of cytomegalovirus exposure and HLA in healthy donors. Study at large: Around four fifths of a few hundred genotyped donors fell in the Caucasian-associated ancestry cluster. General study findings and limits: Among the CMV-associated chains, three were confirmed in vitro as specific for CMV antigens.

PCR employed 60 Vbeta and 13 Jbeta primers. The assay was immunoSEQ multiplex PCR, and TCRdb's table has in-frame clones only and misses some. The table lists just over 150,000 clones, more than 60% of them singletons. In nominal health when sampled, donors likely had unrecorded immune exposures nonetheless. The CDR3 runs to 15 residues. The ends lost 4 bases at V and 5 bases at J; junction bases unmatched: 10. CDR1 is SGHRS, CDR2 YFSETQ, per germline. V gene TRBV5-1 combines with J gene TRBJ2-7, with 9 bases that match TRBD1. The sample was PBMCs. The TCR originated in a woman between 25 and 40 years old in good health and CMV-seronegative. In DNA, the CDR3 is TGCGCCAGCAGCGATCAGGGACAGGGCTCGGACGAGCAGTACTTC. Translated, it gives CASSDQGQGSDEQYF. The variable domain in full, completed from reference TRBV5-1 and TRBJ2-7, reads KAGVTQTPRYLIKTRGQQVTLSCSPISGHRSVSWYQQTPGQGLQFLFEYFSETQRNKGNFPGRFSGRQFSNSRSEMNVSTLELGDSALYLCASSDQGQGSDEQYFGPGTRLTVT.